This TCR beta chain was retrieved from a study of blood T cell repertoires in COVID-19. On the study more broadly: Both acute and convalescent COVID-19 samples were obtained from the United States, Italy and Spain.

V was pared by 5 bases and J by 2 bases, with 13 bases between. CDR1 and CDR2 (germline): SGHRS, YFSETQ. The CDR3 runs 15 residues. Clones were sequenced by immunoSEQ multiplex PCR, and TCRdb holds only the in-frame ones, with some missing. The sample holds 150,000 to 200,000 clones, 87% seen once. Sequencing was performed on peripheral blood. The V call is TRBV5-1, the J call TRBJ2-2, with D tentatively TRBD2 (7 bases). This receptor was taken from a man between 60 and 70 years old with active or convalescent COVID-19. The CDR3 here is CASRETGGNTGELFF. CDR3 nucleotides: TGCGCCAGCAGGGAAACGGGGGGCAACACCGGGGAGCTGTTTTTT.